The T cell receptor (beta chain) under discussion was sequenced for a study of regulatory T cells in long-lasting Graves disease. The overall study: Antithyroid drugs had been taken by newly diagnosed Graves' patients for under 3 months.

Documented time point: newly diagnosed GD, antithyroid drugs for less than 3 months. Researchers made the TCR library from RNA that was extracted from PBMCs. EDTA tubes received about 9.2 milliliters of collected peripheral blood. V lost 6 bases and J lost 1, with 11 bases in between. Germline V gene lookup returns CDR1 DFQATT and CDR2 SNEGSKA (reference sequence). This CDR3 spans 13 amino acids. A note on this clonotype: The antigen remains unidentified.

Study-wide results and caveats: Limited samples may have lowered accuracy.

In building TCR beta libraries, iRepertoire HTBI primers were used together with Arm-PCR of CDR3 regions. TCRdb processed the multiplex PCR reads anew with MiXCR; each CDR3 protein has one entry. Among 300,000 to 400,000 distinct CDR3 sequences listed, more than 15% were seen once. This chain connects TRBV20-1 to TRBJ2-3; D is undetermined. The TCR sequence derives from a female donor with Graves disease. The source material was peripheral blood mononuclear cells (PBMCs), sampled at new diagnosis, from a patient treated with antithyroid drugs. The CDR3 coding sequence is TGCAGTGCCCCTCGGGCGGGCACAGATACGCAGTATTTT. Its translation: CSAPRAGTDTQYF.